The clone carrying this T cell receptor beta chain was found many times. These data belong to a study of patients and donors after allogeneic stem cell transplantation. TCRdb used MiXCR to reprocess the RT-PCR reads, holding one entry per CDR3 protein. Of over 350,000 distinct CDR3 sequences detected, approximately 16% appear once; the ten largest clones hold around 6.8%. Germline loops: CDR1 LGHNA, CDR2 YSLEER. Between the trimmed V and J ends, which lost 1 base and 1 base, there was a span of 4 bases. The CDR3 has 13 residues. The sample was blood, either unsorted or a sorted T cell fraction (not recorded which). V and J are TRBV4-3 and TRBJ1-1, with D uncertain. This TCR was sampled from a human donor who was either an allogeneic HSCT recipient or a stem cell or donor lymphocyte infusion donor (not recorded which). It is not recorded whose cells these are; they may come from a transplant donor. CDR3 coding DNA: TGCGCCAGCAGCCAAGGTTGGAACACTGAAGCTTTCTTT. Translating gives CASSQGWNTEAFF.